This TCR beta chain was identified in a study of blood T cell repertoires in COVID-19. Study background: Researchers got acute and convalescent COVID-19 samples from the United States, Italy and Spain. T cells, B-cell-depleted T cells, or PBMCs provided the cDNA or gDNA that served as material.

Germline V gene lookup returns CDR1 MNHEY and CDR2 SVGEGT. Unmatched junction bases numbered 4, after V lost 2 bases and J lost 3 bases. The CDR3 runs to 14 residues. How the authors handled the data: Cell counts per sample came from amplifying reference gene primers. Method: immunoSEQ multiplex PCR; TCRdb's copy keeps in-frame clones and lacks some. That table is the source of V, J and clone size, and D and trimming were worked out from the DNA. The sample has 70,000 or so clones, approximately 84% seen once. This chain links TRBV6-2 or TRBV6-3 with TRBJ2-7, with 7 nucleotides matching TRBD1. The sequence came from a man between 70 and 80 years old with active or convalescent COVID-19. The sample was peripheral blood. DNA for the CDR3: TGTGCCAGCAGTTACGATGGACAGGACTACGAGCAGTACTTC. It codes for CASSYDGQDYEQYF.